The T cell receptor beta chain described here comes from a study of blood T cell repertoires in COVID-19. Study information: T cells, B-cell-depleted T cells, or PBMCs supplied cDNA or gDNA.

V gave up 3 bases and J gave up 4 bases, with 18 bases separating them. The CDR3 covers 16 residues. CDR1 is KGHSH, CDR2 LQKENI, per germline. TCRdb keeps only in-frame clones here, not all; method: immunoSEQ multiplex PCR. The sample has over 85,000 clones, around 85% seen once. This clone was seen a few times. The sample was peripheral blood. The chain couples TRBV18 to TRBJ1-1; a weak D match, TRBD1 (5 bases). The sequence derives from a man older than 75 with acute or convalescent COVID-19. For the CDR3, the DNA is TGTGCCAGCTCACCTCCCGGACAAGAAGGGCGCACTGAAGCTTTCTTT. Translation: CASSPPGQEGRTEAFF. Using reference TRBV18 and TRBJ1-1 for the parts outside the CDR3, the full variable domain is NAGVMQNPRHLVRRRGQEARLRCSPMKGHSHVYWYRQLPEEGLKFMVYLQKENIIDESGMPKERFSAEFPKEGPSILRIQQVVRGDSAAYFCASSPPGQEGRTEAFFGQGTRLTVV.